This T cell receptor beta chain was captured by sequencing in a study of shared clonotypes between healthy human individuals. Study results and limitations: Limitation of the genetic and exposure-history diversity represented came from the few donors.

About this clone itself: The antigen is not known.

This CDR3 region has 15 residues. Germline V gene lookup returns CDR1 MDHEN and CDR2 SYDVKM. V trimming: 6 bases; J trimming: 7 bases; junction bases outside the gene matches: 11. Execution of the assay was at deep level. The method was immunoSEQ multiplex PCR; TCRdb's version includes in-frame clones alone and lacks a portion of them. The table shows about 1.5 million clones, with around 98% occurring only once. The chain combines TRBV28 with TRBJ2-3; 9 bases are a match to TRBD2. The receptor was isolated from a man aged 25-45 years in good health. What was sequenced was naive CD4+ T cells sorted from blood. Subset: CD45RA+ positively selected. The DNA of the CDR3 is TGTGCCAGCAGCGCCCGGGATAGCGGGAGAAATACGCAGTATTTT. Translation: CASSARDSGRNTQYF.